One sample yielded the 18 T cell receptor beta chains listed below, sequenced in a study of technical replicates of blood from a handful of donors. Data came from immunoSEQ multiplex PCR; TCRdb stores just in-frame clones and leaves some out. The data hold tens of thousands of clones, with roughly nine tenths observed a single time. Material: PBMCs. These receptors were obtained from a human donor in good health. Some clones in this sample may be carry-over from other donors' samples.

V gene TRBV11-2 combines with J gene TRBJ1-2, with 8 bases fitting TRBD1. The CDR3 covers 14 residues. V shed 5 bases, J shed 4 bases, and the junction held 6 bases outside the gene matches. In germline, CDR1 is SGHAT, CDR2 FQNNGV. CDR3 DNA: TGTGCCAGCAGCCCAGACAGGGGCCCCTATGGCTACACCTTC. The encoded protein is CASSPDRGPYGYTF.

The gene calls are TRBV7-9 and TRBJ2-7, with TRBD2 matching 15 bases. Per germline, CDR1 SEHNR and CDR2 FQNEAQ (reference sequence). CDR3 length: 18 amino acids. V trimming: 6 bases; J trimming: 0 bases; junction bases outside the gene matches: 9. The chain's CDR3 is CASSIGTSGRKNSYEQYF. DNA for the CDR3: TGTGCCAGCAGTATTGGGACTAGCGGGAGGAAGAACTCCTACGAGCAGTACTTC. Variable domain in full (rest from reference TRBV7-9 and TRBJ2-7): DTGVSQNPRHKITKRGQNVTFRCDPISEHNRLYWYRQTLGQGPEFLTYFQNEAQLEKSRLLSDRFSAERPKGSFSTLEIQRTEQGDSAMYLCASSIGTSGRKNSYEQYFGPGTRLTVT.

This sequence joins TRBV4-1 and TRBJ2-7; 9 bases map to TRBD2. This CDR3 comprises 16 residues. V lost 0 bases to trimming and J lost 5 bases; unmatched junction nucleotides: 8. CDR1 and CDR2 from the germline V gene are MGHRA and YSYEKL. CDR3 residues: CASSQDWRGGQNEQYF. The DNA for the CDR3 is TGCGCCAGCAGCCAAGACTGGCGGGGGGGCCAAAACGAGCAGTACTTC.

The chain is built from TRBV6-5 and TRBJ1-1; no definite D call. V gave up 7 bases and J gave up 1 base, with 4 bases separating them. The CDR3 totals 11 residues. Germline V gene lookup returns CDR1 MNHEY and CDR2 SVGAGI. The CDR3 DNA reads TGTGCCAGCATCGGGAACACTGAAGCTTTCTTT. Protein: CASIGNTEAFF.

The chain joins TRBV5-4 to TRBJ2-7; possibly TRBD1 for D (6 bases). Germline-derived CDR1 and CDR2 are SGHNT and YYREEE (reference sequence). The CDR3 covers 15 residues. Trimming took 3 bases from V and 4 from J, leaving 17 bases between them. CDR3 DNA: TGTGCCAGCAGCTGGCCTAGCACAGGGAGATACGAGCAGTACTTC. This sequence encodes CASSWPSTGRYEQYF.

V is TRBV19 and J is TRBJ1-2; TRBD1 matches at 12 bases. Trimming at V came to 6 bases and at J to 4 bases, leaving 3 bases not matched to a gene. The CDR3 spans 14 residues. Germline-derived CDR1 and CDR2 are LNHDA and SQIVND (reference sequence). CDR3 DNA: TGTGCCAGTAGGGGGGGACAGGGGGCCTATGGCTACACCTTC. The encoded protein is CASRGGQGAYGYTF.

Notes on this clone: This specimen includes other DNA sequences encoding the same CDR3. The chain employs TRBV27 and TRBJ2-7, with TRBD1 matching 8 bases. Germline CDR1 MNHEY, CDR2 SMNVEV (reference sequence). The CDR3 loop spans 13 amino acids. The trim removed 5 bases at V and 1 base at J, leaving 1 base unmatched. CDR3 sequence: CASSDRGSYEQYF. The CDR3, as DNA: TGTGCCAGCAGTGACAGGGGTTCCTACGAGCAGTACTTC.

The rearrangement links TRBV4-2 to TRBJ1-2, with a weak D call TRBD1 (6 bases). The CDR3 runs to 13 residues. V was cut by 4 bases and J by 4 bases, with 10 bases left in between. Germline CDR1 reads LGHNA; CDR2 reads YNFKEQ. The CDR3 reads CASSRGQGYGYTF. CDR3 DNA sequence: TGTGCCAGCAGCCGGGGGCAGGGCTATGGCTACACCTTC.

The rearrangement uses TRBV25-1 and TRBJ1-4, with D possibly being TRBD1 (6 bases). Germline-derived CDR1 and CDR2 are MGHDK and SYGVNS. V was shortened by 4 bases and J by 7 bases, with 16 bases between the two germline ends. The CDR3 runs 15 residues. The CDR3 region is CASSAPRGVGEKLFF. For the CDR3, the DNA is TGTGCCAGCAGTGCCCCCAGGGGTGTTGGTGAAAAACTGTTTTTT.

This clone was counted only a few times. This chain links TRBV30 with TRBJ1-1; TRBD1 matches 7 bases. Germline-derived CDR1 and CDR2 are GTSNPN and SVGIG (reference sequence). The CDR3 contains 14 residues. V lost 1 base to trimming and J lost 4 bases; unmatched junction nucleotides: 6. The DNA for the CDR3 is TGTGCCTGGAGTGCAGGGGGTTGGGGCACTGAAGCTTTCTTT. This encodes CAWSAGGWGTEAFF.

V and J are TRBV21-1 and TRBJ2-7; whether TRBD1, the table's D call, matches the DNA was not checked. TRBV21-1 is listed as a pseudogene. The CDR3 has 16 amino acids. The CDR3 DNA reads as TGTGCCAGCAGCAAGGATGACCGGACAGATTCCTACGAGCAGTACTTC. This sequence encodes CASSKDDRTDSYEQYF.

The genes are TRBV6-5 and TRBJ1-6, with D possibly TRBD1 on 5 matching bases. The germline V gene encodes CDR1 MNHEY and CDR2 SVGAGI. The V end was cut by 0 bases, the J end by 6 bases, with 9 bases between. This CDR3 has 15 amino acids. CDR3 region: CASSYSGTGNSPLHF. CDR3 sequence (DNA): TGTGCCAGCAGTTACTCCGGGACTGGTAATTCACCCCTCCACTTT.

The V and J genes are TRBV10-3 and TRBJ2-7; the match to TRBD2 covers 8 bases. CDR3 length equals 16 residues. From germline, CDR1 is ENHRY and CDR2 SYGVKD. V was pared by 1 base and J by 3 bases, with 8 bases of the junction left unmatched. DNA of the CDR3: TGTGCCATCAGTGAGTTTCCCAGCGGGAGCTACTACGAGCAGTACTTC. This translates into CAISEFPSGSYYEQYF.

The V gene is TRBV7-9, the J gene TRBJ1-3; possibly TRBD1 for D (6 bases). V was trimmed by 5 bases and J by 2 bases, leaving 13 bases between them. This CDR3 region has 15 residues. Germline-derived CDR1 and CDR2 are SEHNR and FQNEAQ (reference sequence). CDR3 protein: CASSPTDRAGNTIYF. The CDR3 coding sequence is TGTGCCAGCAGCCCAACGGACAGAGCTGGAAACACCATATATTTT.

Regarding this clone: This sample includes further DNA sequences coding for the same CDR3. The genes are TRBV19 and TRBJ1-1; TRBD1 is a possible D gene (5 bases). Looked up from germline, CDR1 is LNHDA and CDR2 is SQIVND (reference sequence). V lost 3 bases to trimming and J lost 1 base, with 6 bases between them. The CDR3 extends over 13 amino acids. The CDR3 region has the DNA TGTGCCAGTAGTATCACAGGGAACACTGAAGCTTTCTTT. Protein sequence: CASSITGNTEAFF.

The CDR3 loop reads CASSEPGLSNYGYTF. The CDR3 DNA reads as TGTGCCAGCAGTGAACCGGGACTGTCTAACTATGGCTACACCTTC. The rearrangement links TRBV6-1 to TRBJ1-2; a weak D match, TRBD1 (5 bases). V was pared by 2 bases and J by 0 bases, with 10 bases between. CDR1 MNHNS and CDR2 SASEGT come from the germline V gene. The CDR3 is made up of 15 amino acids.

The chain carries TRBV10-3 and TRBJ1-4, with D unresolved. The CDR3 totals 16 residues. Trimming removed 0 bases from V and 8 bases from J, with 16 bases in between. Germline CDR1 and CDR2: ENHRY and SYGVKD. In nucleotides, the CDR3 is TGTGCCATCAGTGAGTCGAATCCGGCCGGCAGGGAAAAACTGTTTTTT. Amino acid sequence: CAISESNPAGREKLFF.

The V and J genes are TRBV6-5 and TRBJ1-1; D not certain. Germline CDR1 MNHEY, CDR2 SVGAGI. V lost 2 bases and J lost 2, with 12 bases in between. The CDR3 is 15 amino acids. CDR3 nucleotides: TGTGCCAGCAGTTACACGGGAATACTTAACACTGAAGCTTTCTTT. It is translated as CASSYTGILNTEAFF.